Following are 12 T cell receptor beta chains from one sample sequenced in a study of shared clonotypes between healthy human individuals. Only in-frame clones appear in the TCRdb table, and some are missing; sequencing was by immunoSEQ multiplex PCR. The data contain hundreds of thousands of clones, approximately 79% of them seen just once; the ten biggest clones take up 1.7%. The sample comprised memory CD4+ T cells sorted from blood. Subset in this sample: CD45RA-negative fraction. All receptors come from a woman aged 25-40 years in good health.

The V and J genes are TRBV11-2 and TRBJ2-1; D might be TRBD2 (5 bases). The germline gives CDR1 SGHAT, CDR2 FQNNGV. The V end was cut by 0 bases, the J end by 3 bases, with 15 bases between. The CDR3 sequence is 17 residues long. The CDR3 nucleotides read TGTGCCAGCAGCTTAGATGGACTCAGATACCTCTACAATGAGCAGTTCTTC. Its protein is CASSLDGLRYLYNEQFF.

Worth noting for this clone: The same CDR3 arises from other DNA sequences in this sample as well. The gene calls are TRBV30 and TRBJ1-2, with 8 bases identical to TRBD1. Germline assignment: CDR1 GTSNPN and CDR2 SVGIG (reference sequence). V lost 0 bases and J lost 2; bases outside the gene matches: 8. CDR3 length: 16 amino acids. This CDR3 reads CAWSVLGTGTNYGYTF. In nucleotides, the CDR3 is TGTGCCTGGAGTGTACTTGGGACAGGAACAAACTATGGCTACACCTTC.

The chain employs TRBV6-6 and TRBJ2-7; 11 bases are shared with TRBD2. Germline CDR1 and CDR2: MNHNY and SVGAGI (reference sequence). V was clipped by 6 bases and J by 2 bases; unmatched bases: 9. The CDR3 has 16 residues. CDR3 in amino acids: CASRRSSGRTAYEQYF. The CDR3 bases are TGTGCCAGCAGACGCTCTAGCGGGAGGACCGCCTACGAGCAGTACTTC.

The rearrangement links TRBV10-1 to TRBJ2-1; 14 bases line up with TRBD2. V was pared by 5 bases and J by 8 bases, with 2 bases of the junction left unmatched. The CDR3 sequence is 14 residues long. CDR1 is WNHNN, CDR2 SYGVQD, per germline (reference sequence). CDR3 coding DNA: TGCGCCAGCAGTTCGACTAGCGGGAGGGATGAGCAGTTCTTC. It translates to CASSSTSGRDEQFF.

The rearrangement links TRBV19 to TRBJ2-2, with 8 bases aligning to TRBD1. With 9 bases clipped from V and 4 bases from J, the junction kept 7 bases outside the gene matches. The CDR3 has 14 amino acids. Germline V lookup: CDR1 LNHDA, CDR2 SQIVND (reference sequence). The CDR3 DNA is TGTGCCAGCTCCGGGACAGGATTCACCGGGGAGCTGTTTTTT. Amino acids: CASSGTGFTGELFF.

The V call is TRBV2, the J call TRBJ2-1, with TRBD1 matching over 7 bases. J was trimmed by 7 bases and V by 6 bases; bases with no gene match: 3. Germline loops: CDR1 SNHLY, CDR2 FYNNEI. The CDR3 is 12 amino acids. The CDR3 DNA follows: TGTGCCAGCAGGACAGGGATTAATGAGCAGTTCTTC. Amino acids: CASRTGINEQFF.

The chain uses TRBV28 and TRBJ2-7, with D maybe TRBD2 (5 bases). The CDR3 extends over 13 amino acids. Germline values: CDR1 MDHEN, CDR2 SYDVKM. The ends were cut back, 4 bases at V and 12 bases at J, with 19 bases in the middle. The CDR3 protein is CASSSPLGAGGYF. DNA of the CDR3: TGTGCCAGCAGTTCCCCTCTGGGTGCGGGCGGGTACTTC.

CDR3 amino acids: CASSLAEGTAPYEQYF. The CDR3 DNA reads TGCGCCAGCAGCTTGGCCGAAGGGACAGCTCCCTACGAGCAGTACTTC. The chain carries TRBV5-1 and TRBJ2-7, with TRBD1 matching over 7 bases. Germline V gene data show CDR1 as SGHRS and CDR2 as YFSETQ. The CDR3 has 16 residues. V gave up 0 bases and J gave up 2 bases; unmatched junction bases: 8.

J is TRBJ2-2 and V is TRBV4-1; TRBD2 matches at 8 bases. Germline trimming cut 3 bases from V and 8 bases from J; bases unmatched to any gene: 14. Germline V gives CDR1 MGHRA, CDR2 YSYEKL. This CDR3 region has 17 residues. The CDR3 DNA is TGCGCCAGCAGCCAGGGCCTGACTAGCGTCCTTCTGGGGGAGCTGTTTTTT. Translating it yields CASSQGLTSVLLGELFF.

The chain carries TRBV28 and TRBJ1-5; 9 positions match TRBD1. The V segment lost 2 bases and the J segment 2 bases; nucleotides outside the gene matches: 7. This CDR3 contains 17 residues. Germline V gene sequence: CDR1 MDHEN, CDR2 SYDVKM. The CDR3 loop reads CASSLGTGISRNQPQHF. As DNA, the CDR3 is TGTGCCAGCAGTTTAGGGACAGGGATCTCGCGCAATCAGCCCCAGCATTTT.

The rearrangement links TRBV15 to TRBJ2-7; no clear D gene. The germline V and J ends were trimmed by 0 bases and 6 bases, with 9 bases remaining between them. From germline, CDR1 is LNHNV and CDR2 YYDKDF (reference sequence). This CDR3 has 13 amino acids. The CDR3 DNA reads TGTGCCACCAGCAGAGATAGTGCGGCCGAGCAGTACTTC. Translated, it gives CATSRDSAAEQYF.

The V and J genes are TRBV6-1 and TRBJ1-5; 7 bases fit TRBD1. Germline-derived CDR1 and CDR2 are MNHNS and SASEGT. Trimming removed 6 bases from V and 3 bases from J; junction bases left unmatched: 2. This CDR3 comprises 13 residues. CDR3 residues: CASRGQDNQPQHF. Here the CDR3 DNA reads TGTGCCAGCAGAGGACAGGACAATCAGCCCCAGCATTTT.